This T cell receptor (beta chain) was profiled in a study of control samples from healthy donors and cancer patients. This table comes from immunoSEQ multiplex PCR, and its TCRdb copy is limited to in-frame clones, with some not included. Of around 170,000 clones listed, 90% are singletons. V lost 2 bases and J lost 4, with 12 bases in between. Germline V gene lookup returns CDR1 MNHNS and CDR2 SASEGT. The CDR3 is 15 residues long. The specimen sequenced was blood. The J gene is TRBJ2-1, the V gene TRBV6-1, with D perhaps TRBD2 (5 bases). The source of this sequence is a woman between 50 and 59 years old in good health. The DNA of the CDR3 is TGTGCCAGCAGTGAAACCCGACGGGATTACAATGAGCAGTTCTTC. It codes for CASSETRRDYNEQFF.